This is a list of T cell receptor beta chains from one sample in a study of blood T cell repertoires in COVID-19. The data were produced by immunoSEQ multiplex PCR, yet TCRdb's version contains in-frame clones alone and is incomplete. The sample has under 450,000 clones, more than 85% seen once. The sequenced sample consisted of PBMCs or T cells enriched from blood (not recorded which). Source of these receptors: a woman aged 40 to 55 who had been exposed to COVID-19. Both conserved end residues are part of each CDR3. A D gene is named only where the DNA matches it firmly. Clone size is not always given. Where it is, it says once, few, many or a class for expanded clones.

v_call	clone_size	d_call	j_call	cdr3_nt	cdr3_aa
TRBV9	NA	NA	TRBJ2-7	TGTGCCAGCAGCACAGGAGGGGACTTAGGCTCCTACGAGCAGTACTTC	CASSTGGDLGSYEQYF
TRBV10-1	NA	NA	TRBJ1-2	TGCGCCAGACTCAAACTGGACAAGGCAGGGGGCTACACCTTC	CARLKLDKAGGYTF
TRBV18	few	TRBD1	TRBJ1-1	TGTGCCAGCTCACCGGGCAGGGGGAACCCGCAGAACACTGAAGCTTTCTTT	CASSPGRGNPQNTEAFF
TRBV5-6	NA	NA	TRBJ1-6	TGTGCCAGCAGCTTGGTTGCCAGGGGCTGGAGTTCACCCCTCCACTTT	CASSLVARGWSSPLHF
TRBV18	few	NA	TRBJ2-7	TGTGCCAGCTCGACATATGCCTACGAGCAGTACTTC	CASSTYAYEQYF
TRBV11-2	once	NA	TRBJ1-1	TGTGCCAGCAGCTTAATGTCAGGGGCGGTCTTAGGGAACACTGAAGCTTTCTTT	CASSLMSGAVLGNTEAFF
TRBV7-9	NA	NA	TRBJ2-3	TGTGCCAGCAGCTCCGCTTCAGGGATGGATACGCAGTATTTT	CASSSASGMDTQYF
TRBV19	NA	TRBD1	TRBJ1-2	TGTGCCAGTAGGCCGGGACAGGAGATTGTCTATGGCTACACCTTC	CASRPGQEIVYGYTF
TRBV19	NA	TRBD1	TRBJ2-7	TGTGCCAGTAGTCCCGGACAGGGGAAGGGTCGGTCCTACGAGCAGTACTTC	CASSPGQGKGRSYEQYF
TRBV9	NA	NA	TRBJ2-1	TGTGCCAGCAGCGTAGCTGGCGGACAGACCTCCTACAATGAGCAGTTCTTC	CASSVAGGQTSYNEQFF
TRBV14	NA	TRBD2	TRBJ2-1	TGTGCCAGCAGCCAAGATCTGGCTAGCGGGGGTAATGAGCAGTTCTTC	CASSQDLASGGNEQFF
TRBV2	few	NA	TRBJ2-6	TGTGCCAGCAGGGAGAGCTCTGGGGCCAACGTCCTGACTTTC	CASRESSGANVLTF
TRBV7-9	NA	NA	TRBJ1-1	TGTGCCAGCGAGACAGGCGTGACTGAAGCTTTCTTT	CASETGVTEAFF
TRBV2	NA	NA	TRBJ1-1	TGTGCCAGCAGTTTTAGTGTGAACACTGAAGCTTTCTTT	CASSFSVNTEAFF
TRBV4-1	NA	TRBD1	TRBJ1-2	TGCGCCAGCAGCCAAGATGTGGGCCAGGGGGCGCGTGGCTACACCTTC	CASSQDVGQGARGYTF
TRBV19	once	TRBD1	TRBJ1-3	TGTGCCAGTAGTTCCCCTGGGGACAGCGGCTCTGGAAACACCATATATTTT	CASSSPGDSGSGNTIYF
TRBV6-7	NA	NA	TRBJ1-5	TGTGCCAGCACTGACAGGTACAATCAGCCCCAGCATTTT	CASTDRYNQPQHF
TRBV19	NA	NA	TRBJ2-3	TGTGCCAGTAGTCTTTCGGGGGTCTCCACAGATACGCAGTATTTT	CASSLSGVSTDTQYF
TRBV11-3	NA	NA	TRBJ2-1	TGTGCCAGCAGCTTAGACCCTATAGCTACTGTGCAGTTCTTC	CASSLDPIATVQFF
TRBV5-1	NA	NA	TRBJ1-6	TGCGCCAGCAGCTTTTCCAGTACAGCCTCACCCCTCCACTTT	CASSFSSTASPLHF
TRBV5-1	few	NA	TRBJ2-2	TGCGCCAGCAGCTTGGCGGCCGGGGGAACCGGGGAGCTGTTTTTT	CASSLAAGGTGELFF
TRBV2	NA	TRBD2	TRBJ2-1	TGTGCCAGCAGTAACCTAGCGGGAGTTGGTGAGCAGTTCTTC	CASSNLAGVGEQFF
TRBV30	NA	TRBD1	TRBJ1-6	TGTGCCTGGAGCGGGGGAGGAGGGGGCAATAATTCACCCCTCCACTTT	CAWSGGGGGNNSPLHF
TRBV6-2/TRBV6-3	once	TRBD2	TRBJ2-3	TGTGCCAGCAGCCCCGGGACTAGCGGGAGCTTCACAGATACGCAGTATTTT	CASSPGTSGSFTDTQYF
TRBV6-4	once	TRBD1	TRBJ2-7	TGTGCCAGCAGTCTCTGGACAGGGGAGGAGCAGTACTTC	CASSLWTGEEQYF
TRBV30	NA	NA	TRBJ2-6	TGTGCCTGGAGTGTACAGGGCTCTGGGGCCAACGTCCTGACTTTC	CAWSVQGSGANVLTF
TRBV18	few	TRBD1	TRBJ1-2	TGTGCCAGCTCACCACCTCTAGGACAGGGGGGCTATGGCTACACCTTC	CASSPPLGQGGYGYTF
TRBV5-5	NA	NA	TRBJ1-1	TGTGCCAGCATCCATCTCCCGCGGGACACTGAAGCTTTCTTT	CASIHLPRDTEAFF
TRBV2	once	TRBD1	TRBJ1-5	TGTGCTACGGAACCTGACAGGGGCCGTAGCAATCAGCCCCAGCATTTT	CATEPDRGRSNQPQHF
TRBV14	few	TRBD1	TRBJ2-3	TGTGCCAGCAGCCGATCCCAGGGGGTGGGCACAGATACGCAGTATTTT	CASSRSQGVGTDTQYF
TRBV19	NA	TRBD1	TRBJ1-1	TGTGCCAGTACCCCGACAGGGTTGGGGAACACTGAAGCTTTCTTT	CASTPTGLGNTEAFF
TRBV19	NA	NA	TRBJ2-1	TGTGCCAGTAGTCCCACGACCCGAGGCAATGAGCAGTTCTTC	CASSPTTRGNEQFF
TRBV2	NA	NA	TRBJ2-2	TGTGCCAGCAGTGTCTTAGGCCGACTGCCCGGGGAGCTGTTTTTT	CASSVLGRLPGELFF
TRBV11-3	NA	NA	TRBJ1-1	TGTGCCAGCAGCTTAGGAGGCGAGTCTTTCTTT	CASSLGGESFF
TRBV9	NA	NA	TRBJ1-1	TGTGCCAGCAGCGCAGATCATCAGGGGCCTGAAGCTTTCTTT	CASSADHQGPEAFF
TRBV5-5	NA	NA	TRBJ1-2	TGTGCCAGCAGCCCTTCTCCAGGACGGGGGACTTATGGCTACACCTTC	CASSPSPGRGTYGYTF
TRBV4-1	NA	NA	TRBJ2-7	TGCGCCAGCAGCCAAGATTTTCTCGGAGACGAGCAGTACTTC	CASSQDFLGDEQYF